This passage covers 6 T cell receptor beta chains from one sample sequenced in a study of response to subunit inactivated influenza vaccine. Each CDR3 protein gets one entry after TCRdb re-called the RT-PCR reads with MiXCR. There are about 540,000 distinct CDR3 sequences in the sample; roughly 25% occur only once, and 2.8% lies in the top ten. The same data also went into a second study, on T cells expressing NK-cell markers. That report notes: TCR beta libraries carry UMIs added by 5'RACE template switching.

Sequencing used CD4+ T cells sorted from PBMCs, obtained about 12 days after vaccination. These TCRs come from a man aged 50-59 years who received an inactivated influenza vaccine.

The chain has TRBV5-4 and TRBJ2-3; perhaps TRBD2 as D (6 bases). Germline CDR1 is SGHNT and CDR2 is YYREEE (reference sequence). Trimming left V 2 bases short and J 0 bases short, with 10 bases between. This CDR3 contains 15 residues. CDR3 region: CASSFLSGSTDTQYF. DNA of the CDR3: TGTGCCAGCAGCTTTCTCAGCGGGAGCACAGATACGCAGTATTTT.

This clonotype appeared many times. This chain uses TRBV7-9 with TRBJ2-5; D gene ambiguous. Trimming took 5 bases from V and 9 from J, leaving 25 bases between them. The CDR3 extends over 16 amino acids. Germline V lookup: CDR1 SEHNR, CDR2 FQNEAQ (reference sequence). CDR3 coding DNA: TGTGCCAGCAGCCCGCCCTTCCGGACGGCTATTGGGTCCCAGTACTTC. It yields the protein CASSPPFRTAIGSQYF.

This clonotype was detected once. The V gene is TRBV3-1, the J gene TRBJ1-2; a possible D gene is TRBD1 (6 bases). V dropped 4 bases and J dropped 2 bases, with 14 bases sitting between them. Per the germline V gene, CDR1 is LGHDT and CDR2 is YNNKEL (reference sequence). The CDR3 is made up of 15 amino acids. This chain's CDR3 is CASSPLPQGNYGYTF. CDR3 nucleotide sequence: TGTGCCAGCAGCCCCTTACCACAGGGAAACTATGGCTACACCTTC. The variable domain in full, with the rest retrieved from reference TRBV3-1 and TRBJ1-2, is DTAVSQTPKYLVTQMGNDKSIKCEQNLGHDTMYWYKQDSKKFLKIMFSYNNKELIINETVPNRFSPKSPDKAHLNLHINSLELGDSAVYFCASSPLPQGNYGYTFGSGTRLTVV.

The chain combines TRBV4-3 with TRBJ2-1, with D tentatively TRBD1 or TRBD2 (5 bases each). The CDR3 covers 15 residues. CDR1 LGHNA and CDR2 YSLEER come from the germline V gene. Trimming left V 1 base short and J 2 bases short, with 9 bases between. For the CDR3, the DNA is TGCGCCAGCAGCCAAGGTGGGGGAACCTACAATGAGCAGTTCTTC. It codes for CASSQGGGTYNEQFF.

The rearrangement uses TRBV15 and TRBJ2-3; D call uncertain. This CDR3 has 16 amino acids. Trimming took off 0 bases at V and 1 base at J, with 11 bases between the two ends. The germline V gene encodes CDR1 LNHNV and CDR2 YYDKDF (reference sequence). The CDR3: CATSRERAGGTDTQYF. The DNA for the CDR3 is TGTGCCACCAGCAGAGAAAGGGCTGGAGGCACAGATACGCAGTATTTT. Variable domain in full (rest from reference TRBV15 and TRBJ2-3): DAMVIQNPRYQVTQFGKPVTLSCSQTLNHNVMYWYQQKSSQAPKLLFHYYDKDFNNEADTPDNFQSRRPNTSFCFLDIRSPGLGDTAMYLCATSRERAGGTDTQYFGPGTRLTVL.

This rearrangement joins TRBV29-1 to TRBJ2-3; the D gene is possibly TRBD1 (6 bases). This CDR3 region has 12 residues. Germline values: CDR1 SQVTM, CDR2 ANQGSEA. Trimming left V 7 bases short and J 2 bases short, with 10 bases between. CDR3 region: CSATGYTDTQYF. The CDR3 DNA reads as TGCAGCGCAACAGGGTACACAGATACGCAGTATTTT.